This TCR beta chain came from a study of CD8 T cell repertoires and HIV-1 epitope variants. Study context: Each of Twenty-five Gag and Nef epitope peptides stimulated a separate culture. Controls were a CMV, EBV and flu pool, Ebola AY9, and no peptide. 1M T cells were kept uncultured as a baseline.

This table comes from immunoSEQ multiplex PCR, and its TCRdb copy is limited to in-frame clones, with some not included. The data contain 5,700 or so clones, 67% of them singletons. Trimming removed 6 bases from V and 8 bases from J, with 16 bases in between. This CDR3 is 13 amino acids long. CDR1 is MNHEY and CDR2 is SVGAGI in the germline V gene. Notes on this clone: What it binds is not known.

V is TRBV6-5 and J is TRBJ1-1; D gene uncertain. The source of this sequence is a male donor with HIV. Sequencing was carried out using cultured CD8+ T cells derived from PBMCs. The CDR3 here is CASRPDREVEAFF. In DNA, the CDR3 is TGTGCCAGCAGACCCGACCGGGAAGTAGAAGCTTTCTTT.